The clone carrying this TCR beta chain was seen only a few times. PCR employed 60 Vbeta and 13 Jbeta primers. Generated by immunoSEQ multiplex PCR, the TCRdb table keeps only in-frame clones and is missing some. The sample has under 200,000 clones, about 75% seen once. From germline, CDR1 is SGHRS and CDR2 YFSETQ. This CDR3 has 12 residues. The ends were cut back, 2 bases at V and 7 bases at J, with 6 bases in the middle. This record comes from a study of cytomegalovirus exposure and HLA in healthy donors. Sample: PBMCs. This TCR came from a male donor in good health and CMV-seropositive. The rearrangement joins TRBV5-1 to TRBJ2-2; D unresolved. CDR3: CASSFSLGELFF. The CDR3 nucleotides read TGCGCCAGCAGCTTTAGCCTCGGGGAGCTGTTTTTT.